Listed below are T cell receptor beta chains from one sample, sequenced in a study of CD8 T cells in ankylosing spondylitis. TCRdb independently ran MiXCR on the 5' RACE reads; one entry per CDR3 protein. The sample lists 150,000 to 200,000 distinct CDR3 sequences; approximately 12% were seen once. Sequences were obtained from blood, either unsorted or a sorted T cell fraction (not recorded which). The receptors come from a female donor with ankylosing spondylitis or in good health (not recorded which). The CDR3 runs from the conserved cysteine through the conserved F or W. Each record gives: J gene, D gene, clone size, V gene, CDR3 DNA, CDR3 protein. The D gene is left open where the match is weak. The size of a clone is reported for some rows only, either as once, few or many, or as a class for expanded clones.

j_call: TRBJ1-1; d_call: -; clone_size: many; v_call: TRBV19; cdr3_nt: TGTGCCAGTAGTATAATCCGGAACACTGAAGCTTTCTTT; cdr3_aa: CASSIIRNTEAFF
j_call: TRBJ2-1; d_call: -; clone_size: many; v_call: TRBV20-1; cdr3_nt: TGCAGTGCTAGAGACGGCCGGGGCTCAAACAATGAGCAGTTCTTC; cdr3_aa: CSARDGRGSNNEQFF
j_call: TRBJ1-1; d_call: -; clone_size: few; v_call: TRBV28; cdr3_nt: TGTGCCAGCAGGGGTCCGGTAATGAACACTGAAGCTTTCTTT; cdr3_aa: CASRGPVMNTEAFF
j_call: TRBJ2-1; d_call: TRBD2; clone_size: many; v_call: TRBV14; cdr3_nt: TGTGCCAGCAGCCAATGGGTGGGGACTAGCGGTCACAATGAGCAGTTCTTC; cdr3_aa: CASSQWVGTSGHNEQFF
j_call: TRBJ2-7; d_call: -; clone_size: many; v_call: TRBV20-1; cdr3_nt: TGCAGTGCTAGAGATCCCACGGGAGCAGACGAGCAGTACTTC; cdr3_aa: CSARDPTGADEQYF
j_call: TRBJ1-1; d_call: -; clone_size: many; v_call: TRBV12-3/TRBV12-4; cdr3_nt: TGTGCCAGCAGTCCTCGGATGAACACTGAAGCTTTCTTT; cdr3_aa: CASSPRMNTEAFF
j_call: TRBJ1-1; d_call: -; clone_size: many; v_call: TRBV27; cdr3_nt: TGTGCCAGCAGTTTGGTGGGTATGAACACTGAAGCTTTCTTT; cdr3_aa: CASSLVGMNTEAFF
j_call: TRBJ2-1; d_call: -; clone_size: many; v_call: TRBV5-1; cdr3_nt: TGCGCCAGCAGCTTGGCTTTCCATGAGCAGTTCTTC; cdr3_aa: CASSLAFHEQFF
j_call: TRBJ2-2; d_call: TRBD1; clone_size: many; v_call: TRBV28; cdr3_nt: TGTGCCAGCACCGAAGGGACAGGATACACCGGGGAGCTGTTTTTT; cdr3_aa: CASTEGTGYTGELFF
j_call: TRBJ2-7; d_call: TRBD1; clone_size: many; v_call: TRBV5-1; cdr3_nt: TGCGCCAGCAGCTCTTCGGGACAGGGATACGAGCAGTACTTC; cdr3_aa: CASSSSGQGYEQYF
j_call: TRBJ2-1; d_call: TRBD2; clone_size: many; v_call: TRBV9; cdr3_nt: TGTGCCAGCAGCGGGGGACTAGCGGCCTACAATGAGCAGTTCTTC; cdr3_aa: CASSGGLAAYNEQFF
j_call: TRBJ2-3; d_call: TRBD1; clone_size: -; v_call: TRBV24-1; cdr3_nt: TGTGCCACCAGTGTGGCGCCGGGACAGGGATCAGCAGATACGCAGTATTTT; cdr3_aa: CATSVAPGQGSADTQYF
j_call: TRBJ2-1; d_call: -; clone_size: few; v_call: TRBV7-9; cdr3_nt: TGTGCCAGCAGCGCGTCTTTCAATGAGCAGTTCTTC; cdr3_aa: CASSASFNEQFF
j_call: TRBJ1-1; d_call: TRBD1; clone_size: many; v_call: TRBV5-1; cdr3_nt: TGCGCCAGCAGCTTCGGGACAGGCATGAACACTGAAGCTTTCTTT; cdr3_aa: CASSFGTGMNTEAFF
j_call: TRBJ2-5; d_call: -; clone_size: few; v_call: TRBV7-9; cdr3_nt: TGTGCCAGCAGCTCCGCCTCCTCGGCTCAAGAGACCCAGTACTTC; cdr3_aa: CASSSASSAQETQYF
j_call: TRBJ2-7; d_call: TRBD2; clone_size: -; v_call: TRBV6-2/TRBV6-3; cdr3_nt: TGTGCCAGCAGTTACTCGAGTGGCGGGCTTGGACTAGCGGGGTTCTACGAGCAGTACTTC; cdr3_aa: CASSYSSGGLGLAGFYEQYF
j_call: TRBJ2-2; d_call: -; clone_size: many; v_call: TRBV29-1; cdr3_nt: TGCAGCGGAGGAAAGAACACCGGGGAGCTGTTTTTT; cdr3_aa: CSGGKNTGELFF
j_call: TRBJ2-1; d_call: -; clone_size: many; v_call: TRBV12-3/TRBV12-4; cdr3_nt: TGTGCCAGCAGTTTGATTTTAGAGAGCTCCTACAATGAGCAGTTCTTC; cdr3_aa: CASSLILESSYNEQFF
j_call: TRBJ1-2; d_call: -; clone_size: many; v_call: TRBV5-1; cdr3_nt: TGCGCCAGCAGCGGAACAAGGGGGGGCTATGGCTACACCTTC; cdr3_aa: CASSGTRGGYGYTF
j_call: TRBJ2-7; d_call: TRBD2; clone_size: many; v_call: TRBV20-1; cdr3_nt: TGCAGTGCTAGAGATTCGCGGGAGGACTCCTACGAGCAGTACTTC; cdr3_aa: CSARDSREDSYEQYF
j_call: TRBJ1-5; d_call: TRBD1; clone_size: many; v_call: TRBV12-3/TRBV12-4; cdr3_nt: TGTGCCAGCAGTCCCGGGACAGCCAATCAGCCCCAGCATTTT; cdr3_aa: CASSPGTANQPQHF
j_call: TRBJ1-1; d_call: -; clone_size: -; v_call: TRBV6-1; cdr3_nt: TGTGCCAGCAGTGACTTCTTGAACACTGAAGCTTTCTTT; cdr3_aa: CASSDFLNTEAFF
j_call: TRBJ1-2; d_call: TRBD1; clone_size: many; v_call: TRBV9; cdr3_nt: TGTGCCAGCAGCGCGGGACAGGGTTTGAATGGCTACACCTTC; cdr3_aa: CASSAGQGLNGYTF
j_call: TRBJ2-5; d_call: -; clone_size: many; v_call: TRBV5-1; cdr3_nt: TGCGCCAGCAGCCTGGGAGCGGCACAAGAGACCCAGTACTTC; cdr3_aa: CASSLGAAQETQYF
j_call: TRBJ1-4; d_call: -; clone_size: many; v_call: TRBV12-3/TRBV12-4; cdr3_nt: TGTGCCAGCAGTTTGGCGAGTAATGAAAAACTGTTTTTT; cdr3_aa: CASSLASNEKLFF
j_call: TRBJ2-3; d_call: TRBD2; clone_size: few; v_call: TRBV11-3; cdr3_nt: TGTGCCAGCAGCCAATATAGCGGGGACCGTGCAGATACGCAGTATTTT; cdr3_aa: CASSQYSGDRADTQYF
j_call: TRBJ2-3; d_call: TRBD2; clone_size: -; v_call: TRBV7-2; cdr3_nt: TGTGCCAGCAGCTTCCTCGGACTAGCGGGCACCACAGATACGCAGTATTTT; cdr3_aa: CASSFLGLAGTTDTQYF
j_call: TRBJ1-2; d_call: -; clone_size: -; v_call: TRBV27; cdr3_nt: TGTGCCAGCAGTCCCCAGGAGCACTTTGATGGCTACACCTTC; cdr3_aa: CASSPQEHFDGYTF
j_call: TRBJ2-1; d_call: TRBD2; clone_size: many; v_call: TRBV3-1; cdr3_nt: TGTGCCAGCAGCCAGGCGGGAGCGTGGAATGAGCAGTTCTTC; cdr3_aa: CASSQAGAWNEQFF
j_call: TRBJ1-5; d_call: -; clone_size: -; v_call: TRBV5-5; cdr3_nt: TGTGCCAGCAGCTTGGGGTCTGCGATACTTCAGCCCCAGCATTTT; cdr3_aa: CASSLGSAILQPQHF
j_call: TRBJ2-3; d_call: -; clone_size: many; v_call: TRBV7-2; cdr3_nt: TGTGCCAGCAGCTTAGCGGAGGGGGATACGCAGTATTTT; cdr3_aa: CASSLAEGDTQYF